This T cell receptor beta chain is drawn from a study of regulatory T cells in long-lasting Graves disease. Findings of the study overall: TRBV28, TRBJ1-2 and TRBJ2-5 emerged as the favored segments in persistent disease. Limited samples may have lowered accuracy.

In germline, CDR1 is SGHAT, CDR2 FQNNGV. With V trimmed by 0 bases and J by 10 bases, 9 bases remained unmatched. The CDR3 consists of 16 residues. Documented time point: persistent/refractory GD, antithyroid drugs over 5 years with positive TRAb. PBMC-derived RNA was used for the TCR library. Graves' disease diagnosis was established per American Thyroid Association guidelines. Turning to this clonotype: Its cognate antigen is unknown.

Both iRepertoire HTBI primers and Arm-PCR of CDR3 regions were used to build the TCR beta libraries. TCRdb passed the multiplex PCR reads through MiXCR, listing each CDR3 protein once. The sample yields almost 350,000 distinct CDR3 sequences, about 19% seen once. The sequences come from peripheral blood mononuclear cells (PBMCs), collected when the disease was refractory, from a patient treated with antithyroid drugs. The chain couples TRBV11-2 to TRBJ2-1; TRBD1 matches 10 bases. This receptor was taken from a female donor with Graves disease. The CDR3 region has the DNA TGTGCCAGCAGCTTAGATCCGAGACAGGGGGCTAGGGAGCAGTTCTTC. This gives the protein CASSLDPRQGAREQFF.